This TCR beta chain was profiled in a study of blood T cells in healthy people across ages. In its sample, this clonotype was seen a few times. The authors ran a second PCR of about 6 to 11 cycles using a sample-barcoded 5' primer and a J-beta primer mix. TCRdb reprocessed the 5' RACE reads via MiXCR and lists one record per CDR3 protein. This sample carries 800,000 or so distinct CDR3 sequences, around 25% of them seen once, and the ten largest clones take roughly 3.5%. Germline V gives CDR1 SNHLY, CDR2 FYNNEI. CDR3 length: 13 residues. J gave up 8 bases and V 7 bases, and 6 bases lay outside the gene matches. These data are also associated with another study on T cells of mothers and their children. From that report: Reverse transcription into cDNA received all extracted RNA, at approximately 1.6 ug per 15 ul.

This clonotype originated in a boy aged 5-17 years in good health. Sequencing was performed on blood. The gene calls are TRBV2 and TRBJ2-1; 9 bases match TRBD2. As DNA, the CDR3 is TGTGCCAGCACCGGGGCGGGGGGGCATGAGCAGTTCTTC. Encoded protein: CASTGAGGHEQFF.